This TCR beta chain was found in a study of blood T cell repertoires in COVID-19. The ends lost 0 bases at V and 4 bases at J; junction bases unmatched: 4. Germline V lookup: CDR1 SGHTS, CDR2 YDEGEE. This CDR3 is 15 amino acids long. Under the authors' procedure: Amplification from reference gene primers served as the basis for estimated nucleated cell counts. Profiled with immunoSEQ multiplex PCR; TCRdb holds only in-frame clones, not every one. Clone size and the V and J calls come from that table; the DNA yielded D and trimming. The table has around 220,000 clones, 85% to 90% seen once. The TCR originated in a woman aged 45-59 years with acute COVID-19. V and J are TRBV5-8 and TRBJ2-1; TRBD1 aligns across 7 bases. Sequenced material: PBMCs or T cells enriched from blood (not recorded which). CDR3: CASSLGQGGYNEQFF. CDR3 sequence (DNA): TGTGCCAGCAGCTTGGGACAGGGTGGATACAATGAGCAGTTCTTC.